Following are 20 T cell receptor beta chains from one sample sequenced in a study of cytomegalovirus exposure and HLA in healthy donors. The data were produced by immunoSEQ multiplex PCR, yet TCRdb's version contains in-frame clones alone and is incomplete. The sample carries some 86,000 clones, approximately 93% recorded once. Sequences were obtained from PBMCs. Receptors were obtained from a woman aged 25-40 years in good health and CMV-seronegative.

This rearrangement joins TRBV7-2 to TRBJ2-2; 10 bases are shared with TRBD2. The CDR3 length is 15 residues. J gave up 6 bases and V 5 bases, and 6 bases lay outside the gene matches. Germline CDR1 and CDR2: SGHTA and FQGNSA. CDR3 amino acids: CASSSQRGGSGELFF. The CDR3 nucleotides are TGTGCCAGCAGCAGCCAGCGGGGGGGCTCCGGGGAGCTGTTTTTT.

This sequence joins TRBV19 and TRBJ2-7, with 9 nucleotides matching TRBD2. Unmatched junction bases numbered 7, after V lost 6 bases and J lost 4 bases. Germline V gene lookup returns CDR1 LNHDA and CDR2 SQIVND (reference sequence). The CDR3 has 14 residues. In nucleotides, the CDR3 is TGTGCCAGTAGCCCAGCGGGGGGCGGGTACGAGCAGTACTTC. It yields the protein CASSPAGGGYEQYF.

CDR3 region: CASSVRTGDNSPLHF. The CDR3 nucleotides are TGTGCCAGCAGCGTGCGGACAGGGGATAATTCACCCCTCCACTTT. The gene calls are TRBV9 and TRBJ1-6; 9 bases line up with TRBD1. V lost 2 bases, J lost 5 bases, and 2 bases stayed unmatched. Germline CDR1 is SGDLS and CDR2 is YYNGEE. CDR3 size: 15 residues.

The V gene is TRBV6-1, the J gene TRBJ1-2, with 10 nucleotides matching TRBD1. In germline, CDR1 is MNHNS, CDR2 SASEGT. V lost 3 bases, J lost 3 bases, and 4 bases stayed unmatched. The CDR3 has 15 residues. CDR3 protein: CASSERGTGDYGYTF. DNA for the CDR3: TGTGCCAGCAGTGAGAGAGGGACAGGGGACTATGGCTACACCTTC.

The V gene is TRBV27, the J gene TRBJ1-5; 12 bases agree with TRBD1. The V gene's germline CDR1 is MNHEY and CDR2 SMNVEV (reference sequence). The trim removed 3 bases at V and 3 bases at J, leaving 3 bases unmatched. The CDR3 is 16 residues long. CDR3 region: CASSFGTGGLNQPQHF. The CDR3 coding sequence is TGTGCCAGCAGTTTCGGGACAGGGGGCCTCAATCAGCCCCAGCATTTT.

The table lists this clone with a few counts. The chain's CDR3 is CASSPPPGLAGAYEQYF. CDR3 in DNA: TGTGCCAGCAGTCCGCCACCCGGACTAGCGGGGGCGTACGAGCAGTACTTC. V gene TRBV27 combines with J gene TRBJ2-7, with 13 bases lining up with TRBD2. The germline CDR1 and CDR2 sequences are MNHEY and SMNVEV (reference sequence). V gave up 5 bases and J gave up 4 bases; unmatched junction bases: 11. The length of the CDR3 is 17 residues.

The CDR3 loop is CASSNSRRDWAYEQYF. CDR3 nucleotides: TGTGCCAGCAGCAACTCGCGGCGGGACTGGGCCTACGAGCAGTACTTC. The chain links TRBV21-1 to TRBJ2-7; TRBD2, the table's D call, was not compared with the DNA. TRBV21-1 is flagged as a pseudogene. This CDR3 region has 16 residues.

The chain uses TRBV5-1 and TRBJ2-2; 7 bases are shared with TRBD1. From germline, CDR1 is SGHRS and CDR2 YFSETQ. This CDR3 region has 16 residues. The V segment lost 6 bases and the J segment 0 bases; nucleotides outside the gene matches: 8. This CDR3 reads CASTPTGTANTGELFF. The DNA for the CDR3 is TGCGCCAGCACGCCTACCGGGACAGCGAACACCGGGGAGCTGTTTTTT.

The chain recombines TRBV11-2 with TRBJ1-1; 7 bases line up with TRBD1. The length of the CDR3 is 17 residues. The germline V gene encodes CDR1 SGHAT and CDR2 FQNNGV. V trimming: 4 bases; J trimming: 2 bases; junction bases outside the gene matches: 13. CDR3 protein: CASSSELGQVPNTEAFF. CDR3 coding DNA: TGTGCCAGCAGCTCAGAATTAGGACAGGTACCAAACACTGAAGCTTTCTTT. The whole variable domain, filled in from reference TRBV11-2 and TRBJ1-1, reads EAGVAQSPRYKIIEKRQSVAFWCNPISGHATLYWYQQILGQGPKLLIQFQNNGVVDDSQLPKDRFSAERLKGVDSTLKIQPAKLEDSAVYLCASSSELGQVPNTEAFFGQGTRLTVV.

The rearrangement joins TRBV28 to TRBJ2-4, with a tentative D call TRBD1 (5 bases). The CDR3 runs 19 residues. Germline V gives CDR1 MDHEN, CDR2 SYDVKM. V was shortened by 5 bases and J by 0 bases, with 23 bases between the two germline ends. Here the CDR3 DNA reads TGTGCCAGCAGTACAACCCTCAAGCTAAGGGGCTTAGCCAAAAACATTCAGTACTTC. Its translation: CASSTTLKLRGLAKNIQYF. Variable domain in full (rest from reference TRBV28 and TRBJ2-4): DVKVTQSSRYLVKRTGEKVFLECVQDMDHENMFWYRQDPGLGLRLIYFSYDVKMKEKGDIPEGYSVSREKKERFSLILESASTNQTSMYLCASSTTLKLRGLAKNIQYFGAGTRLSVL.

The chain uses TRBV30 and TRBJ1-6, with D uncertain. Trimming stripped 3 bases from V and 0 bases from J, with 21 bases between. CDR3 length equals 19 residues. Germline CDR1 and CDR2: GTSNPN and SVGIG (reference sequence). The CDR3 DNA reads as TGTGCCTGGAGGAGTCAGGCTAAGGATTTCAGCTCCTATAATTCACCCCTCCACTTT. It yields the protein CAWRSQAKDFSSYNSPLHF.

The rearrangement uses TRBV28 and TRBJ1-5; TRBD1 might be the D (5 bases). The CDR3 is 16 amino acids. Trimming left V 6 bases short and J 2 bases short, with 17 bases between. Per the germline V gene, CDR1 is MDHEN and CDR2 is SYDVKM. The CDR3 region is CASRYMTAEGNQPQHF. The DNA for the CDR3 is TGTGCCAGCAGATATATGACAGCCGAAGGCAATCAGCCCCAGCATTTT.

V and J are TRBV6-5 and TRBJ2-7, with D unresolved. The CDR3 contains 11 residues. Trimming took 6 bases from V and 3 from J, leaving 6 bases between them. In germline, CDR1 is MNHEY, CDR2 SVGAGI. CDR3: CASRLGYEQYF. The CDR3 region has the DNA TGTGCCAGCAGGCTAGGCTACGAGCAGTACTTC.

V is TRBV30 and J is TRBJ1-6, with D maybe TRBD1 (5 bases). CDR3 length: 13 amino acids. V was cut by 4 bases and J by 7 bases, with 11 bases left in between. Germline CDR1 GTSNPN, CDR2 SVGIG (reference sequence). The CDR3 DNA is TGTGCCTGGACAGACAGTAGCAATTCACCCCTCCACTTT. Translated: CAWTDSSNSPLHF.

The V gene is TRBV7-3, the J gene TRBJ2-1; maybe TRBD1 (5 bases). Germline V lookup: CDR1 SGHTA, CDR2 FQGTGA. This CDR3 is 12 amino acids long. The V gene lost 2 bases and the J gene lost 10 bases, with 9 bases spanning the gap. CDR3 sequence: CASSLLGPEQFF. In DNA form, the CDR3 reads TGTGCCAGCAGCTTATTGGGGCCAGAGCAGTTCTTC.

J is TRBJ1-2 and V is TRBV2; D remains unclear. CDR3 size: 12 residues. V gave up 7 bases and J gave up 0 bases, with 6 bases separating them. CDR1 SNHLY and CDR2 FYNNEI come from the germline V gene. The CDR3 sequence is CASTLANYGYTF. In DNA form, the CDR3 reads TGTGCCAGCACCTTAGCTAACTATGGCTACACCTTC.

The chain carries TRBV9 and TRBJ1-2, with D hard to call. The V and J ends lost 3 bases and 2 bases respectively, with 14 bases between them. CDR1 is SGDLS, CDR2 YYNGEE, per germline. CDR3 length: 15 amino acids. This CDR3 reads CASSEEHRGNYGYTF. For the CDR3, the DNA is TGTGCCAGCAGCGAGGAGCACCGGGGAAACTATGGCTACACCTTC.

The chain is built from TRBV5-1 and TRBJ2-1; 9 bases fit TRBD2. This CDR3 has 15 amino acids. Per germline, CDR1 SGHRS and CDR2 YFSETQ. V shed 4 bases, J shed 7 bases, and the junction held 9 bases outside the gene matches. The CDR3 reads CASSLLAGERNEQFF. The CDR3 nucleotides are TGCGCCAGCAGCCTATTAGCGGGAGAGAGGAATGAGCAGTTCTTC.

The chain has TRBV4-2 and TRBJ2-2; a possible D gene is TRBD2 (7 bases). Deletions cut 0 bases from V and 4 bases from J, with 15 bases between. Looked up from germline, CDR1 is LGHNA and CDR2 is YNFKEQ. This CDR3 region has 17 residues. In nucleotides, the CDR3 is TGTGCCAGCAGCCAAGAGGAGAGGGGGGGCGTCACCGGGGAGCTGTTTTTT. Its protein product is CASSQEERGGVTGELFF.

This sequence joins TRBV27 and TRBJ2-5, with 7 bases aligning to TRBD2. The germline V gene encodes CDR1 MNHEY and CDR2 SMNVEV (reference sequence). V gave up 2 bases and J gave up 5 bases; unmatched junction bases: 8. The CDR3 loop spans 15 amino acids. CDR3 region: CASSLLNGGFETQYF. The CDR3, as DNA: TGTGCCAGCAGTTTACTAAACGGGGGGTTTGAGACCCAGTACTTC.